Listed here is a single T cell receptor beta chain. Antigen specificity is unknown. TCRdb keeps only in-frame clones here, not all; method: immunoSEQ multiplex PCR. The sample includes some 30,000 clones, around 80% of them seen just once. These data originate in a study of T cells in localized non-small cell lung cancer. Findings and caveats of the study: There was an association of higher blood T cell density with longer overall survival. One tumor region alone was sequenced, and heterogeneity therefore remains possible.

V lost 8 bases to trimming and J lost 6 bases, with 9 bases between them. Germline assignment: CDR1 SNHLY and CDR2 FYNNEI. CDR3 size: 11 residues. The V and J genes are TRBV2 and TRBJ2-3; D is uncertain. The input for sequencing was peripheral blood, taken before any cancer treatment. This receptor was obtained from a male donor aged 60 or older with stage II squamous cell lung carcinoma. The CDR3: CASSLGDTQYF. CDR3 bases: TGTGCCAGCTCCCTAGGGGATACGCAGTATTTT.